A selection of T cell receptor beta chains follows, all from one sample in a study of PD-1 blockade in classical Hodgkin lymphoma. The data were produced by immunoSEQ multiplex PCR, yet TCRdb's version contains in-frame clones alone and is incomplete. The sample holds 20,000 to 25,000 clones; 91% are singletons and the top ten take about 0.55%. The specimen sequenced was CD4+ T cells from blood. The receptors come from a human donor with classical Hodgkin lymphoma. CDR3s include the opening cysteine and the closing phenylalanine or tryptophan. A D gene is named only where the DNA matches it firmly. Not all rows give a size; the values are once, few, many and, for expanded clones, a class.

once,TRBJ1-1,NA,TRBV19,13,CASSANRETEAFF
NA,TRBJ2-1,NA,TRBV18,15,CASSQNPTSRNEQFF
NA,TRBJ1-1,TRBD1,TRBV29-1,12,CSVHRGWTEAFF
NA,TRBJ1-2,NA,TRBV2,14,CASSEWADAGGYTF
NA,TRBJ1-6,NA,TRBV19,17,CASSIDYGALGTSPLHF
once,TRBJ2-7,TRBD1,TRBV5-6,14,CASSRTGGSYEQYF
NA,TRBJ1-6,NA,TRBV28,15,CASSFKPVGGSPLHF
NA,TRBJ1-5,NA,TRBV7-2,14,CASSLMGPGEPQHF
NA,TRBJ1-4,TRBD1,TRBV18,17,CASSPLGTGYSDEKLFF
few,TRBJ1-2,NA,TRBV19,13,CASSTAGQPGHLF
NA,TRBJ1-2,TRBD1,TRBV9,18,CASSVGGDSIFSNYGYTF
NA,TRBJ1-1,NA,TRBV2,11,CASSEIGGAFF
once,TRBJ2-5,TRBD1,TRBV29-1,14,CSVEYTGGQETQYF
NA,TRBJ1-5,NA,TRBV12-5,16,CASGLVQGRVFQPQHF
NA,TRBJ1-2,NA,TRBV2,10,CASMAWRGTF
NA,TRBJ1-1,TRBD1,TRBV5-4,17,CASSISGGALLGTEAFF
NA,TRBJ1-2,NA,TRBV29-1,13,CSVTALLGYGYTF
NA,TRBJ2-7,TRBD2,TRBV11-2,18,CASSLSEKGLAGLYEQYF
NA,TRBJ2-1,TRBD2,TRBV11-2,16,CASSLGVAGVGNEQFF
NA,TRBJ2-7,NA,TRBV7-9,15,CASSEGTRGSYEQYF
NA,TRBJ1-2,NA,TRBV29-1,13,CSVETGLDDGYTF
NA,TRBJ1-2,NA,TRBV4-2,13,CASKTPGQGGYTF
NA,TRBJ2-5,TRBD2,TRBV7-9,15,CASSFSGGYQETQYF
NA,TRBJ2-1,NA,TRBV5-4,15,CASSLARAEYNEQFF
once,TRBJ2-5,TRBD2,TRBV2,18,CASTLRLGGGADQETQYF
NA,TRBJ2-3,NA,TRBV4-3,17,CASSQLIASVPTDTQYF
NA,TRBJ2-7,TRBD2,TRBV7-2,15,CASSLLAGLSYEQYF
NA,TRBJ1-1,TRBD1,TRBV7-2,15,CASSPRGVEGTEAFF
NA,TRBJ2-2,NA,TRBV7-2,14,CASSYLPGTGELFF
once,TRBJ2-1,TRBD2,TRBV5-4,15,CASIRAGGPRDEQFF
NA,TRBJ2-5,NA,TRBV15,14,CATSREISLVTQYF
NA,TRBJ1-3,NA,TRBV2,14,CASSFTGTGDTIYF
NA,TRBJ2-7,NA,TRBV10-3,14,CAISEPLGGYEQYF
once,TRBJ1-2,NA,TRBV4-3,12,CASSQDHYGYTF
NA,TRBJ1-2,NA,TRBV5-5,14,CASSGGVPFYGYTF
NA,TRBJ2-3,TRBD2,TRBV2,15,CASSSGGGSTDTQYF
few,TRBJ1-2,NA,TRBV6-1,14,CASSGLTRDYGYTF
NA,TRBJ2-1,NA,TRBV4-3,18,CASSHRQALPPFYNEQFF
NA,TRBJ2-3,NA,TRBV7-2,12,CASSLFPDTQYF
NA,TRBJ1-3,NA,TRBV7-9,17,CASSLLSPGGSGNTIYF
NA,TRBJ2-5,NA,TRBV5-4,15,CASSRGIGRQETQYF